This TCR beta chain emerged from a study of read filtering for tumor transcriptome and immune sequencing (dated by TCRdb to about 2020). Background on the whole study: The cohort was composed of about 16 male and roughly 13 female patients, with a mean age of roughly 70 years and an age range of roughly 45 to 85. Under revised international staging, 8 or 9 patients fell into R-ISS I, 16 into R-ISS II and about seven into R-ISS III. A main aim was a read-filtering strategy for immune repertoire data, specifically whether clonotypes supported by a single read should be removed. TCR repertoires obtained by targeted immune repertoire sequencing and by bulk whole-transcriptome sequencing performed on the same bone marrow samples were compared. Whole-transcriptome libraries were prepared with the TruSeq RNA Access Library Prep Kit after DNase treatment. TCR-region mapped reads per sample ranged from about 3.5 to 11 million with IR-seq versus only roughly 75 to 1273 with RNA-seq.

This clonotype was detected many times. What this receptor recognizes is not known. No qualities accompany the bases; no much larger clone lies one base away. Findings and caveats that apply to the study as a whole: Compared with RNA-seq, IR-seq captured clonotypes at much greater depth and more reliably, and a smaller IR-seq throughput was enough to identify most of the shared clonotypes. The sorted CD138-negative fraction was a mixed bone marrow immune population, not purified T cells. When single-read clonotypes were removed, the proportions of shared clonotypes in IR-seq and RNA-seq correlated more strongly. Single-read clonotypes made up roughly four fifths of clonotypes but about 3.3% of total reads in IR-seq, and 70% to 75% of clonotypes and approximately 42% of reads in RNA-seq.

V lost 6 bases and J lost 4 bases; the stretch between them is 13 bases long. Based on the germline V gene, the CDR1 and CDR2 sequences are SGHDN and FVKESK. The CDR3 spans 14 residues, from the cysteine through the phenylalanine. Only the CDR3 part of the read is kept: 42 bases, read in frame from the first base. Each patient had bone marrow sampled at the time of active disease. Ficoll-Hypaque density gradient centrifugation was used to isolate the bone marrow mononuclear cells. Myeloma plasma cells were removed and CD138-negative cells were collected by negative selection after labeling with CD138 magnetic microbeads on a MACS separator. The purity of the isolated cells was checked by flow cytometry with CD138 antibodies on an Attune NxT. Total RNA was extracted with TRIzol reagent and quantified with a NanoDrop spectrophotometer. Paired RNA-seq and IR-seq were performed on the CD138-negative bone marrow sample of each patient.

Starting from 350 to 500 ng RNA, TCR libraries were constructed with the Immunoverse kit using molecular barcoded adaptors that cover the alpha/delta and beta/gamma chains. TCR library preparation used the same RNA that went into transcriptome sequencing. Sequencing of the TCR libraries was done on an Illumina HiSeq 4000 with 2 x 150 cycles. The original methods were these. TCR reads were aligned to human V, D, J and C references and assembled into CDR3 clonotypes with MiXCR, including quality filtering and error correction. The tcR package in R was used to analyze clonotype counts and gene usage diversity. Raw mapping reads were checked after the RNA-seq reads had been mapped by STAR aligner version 2.5.3a onto the human GRCh37 genome. To test how sequencing depth affects detected clonotypes, IR-seq fastq files were randomly downsampled with Seqtk 1.3. Using fastp at Q25 and MiXCR, TCRdb reprocessed the public reads and kept productive beta chains. Every entry covers one CDR3 protein and lists the most common genes and DNA from its rows. The V and J calls, along with clone size, are taken from TCRdb and not from the paper's own processing. For this sample the table gives over 15,000 distinct CDR3 sequences, of which over 20% were detected only once. The ten largest clones take up around 24% of the sample.

The sequence was obtained from a donor over 35 with multiple myeloma. The rearranged segments are TRBV14 and TRBJ1-5; the D segment cannot be called with confidence. The source material was a population of CD138-negative cells sorted from bone marrow. What the cell subset or site label conveys for this sample: bone marrow mononuclear cells depleted of CD138+ plasma/myeloma cells by negative magnetic selection. The CDR3 has the sequence CASRWAVGNQPQHF. The DNA reads as follows: TGTGCCAGCAGATGGGCCGTGGGGAATCAGCCCCAGCATTTT. Reference TRBV14 and TRBJ1-5 proteins supply the regions before and after the CDR3; the full variable domain is: EAGVTQFPSHSVIEKGQTVTLRCDPISGHDNLYWYRRVMGKEIKFLLHFVKESKQDESGMPNNRFLAERTGGTYSTLKVQPAELEDSGVYFCASRWAVGNQPQHFGDGTRLSIL.